A selection of T cell receptor beta chains follows, all from one sample in a study of T-cell memory formation after mild COVID-19. One entry per CDR3 protein results from TCRdb running MiXCR on the 5' RACE reads. The data hold about 270,000 distinct CDR3 sequences, with 15% to 20% observed a single time. Input material: PBMCs or a T cell subset sorted from them (not recorded which). These receptors originate from a man aged 18 to 30 who had mild COVID-19 (a few samples of this study predate the infection). Cell type and time point are not known. Each CDR3 is given with its conserved first and last residue. Fields, in order: D gene, clone size, V gene, J gene, CDR3 DNA, CDR3 protein. A D gene is named only where the DNA matches it firmly. The size field is filled for only some rows; it gives once, few, many or a size class.

D gene: NA; clone size: NA; V gene: TRBV7-9; J gene: TRBJ2-3; CDR3 DNA: TGTGCCAGCACCTCAGCTTCCTCTAGCACAGATACGCAGTATTTT; CDR3 protein: CASTSASSSTDTQYF
D gene: NA; clone size: few; V gene: TRBV9; J gene: TRBJ1-5; CDR3 DNA: TGTGCCAGCAGCGTAGCAGCCGATCAGCCCCAGCATTTT; CDR3 protein: CASSVAADQPQHF
D gene: NA; clone size: many; V gene: TRBV4-3; J gene: TRBJ1-2; CDR3 DNA: TGCGCCAGCAGCCAAGGAATCTACCGGCGCTATGGCTACACCTTC; CDR3 protein: CASSQGIYRRYGYTF
D gene: NA; clone size: few; V gene: TRBV15; J gene: TRBJ1-1; CDR3 DNA: TGTGCCACCGCCTGGGGGGCTCTTAACACTGAAGCTTTCTTT; CDR3 protein: CATAWGALNTEAFF
D gene: NA; clone size: many; V gene: TRBV12-3/TRBV12-4; J gene: TRBJ2-5; CDR3 DNA: TGTGCCAGCAGTTTAGCTGTTAGCTTCCAAGAGACCCAGTACTTC; CDR3 protein: CASSLAVSFQETQYF
D gene: TRBD1; clone size: few; V gene: TRBV12-5; J gene: TRBJ2-6; CDR3 DNA: TGTGCTAGTGGGCCGTCGACAGGGCTAGGGGCCAACGTCCTGACTTTC; CDR3 protein: CASGPSTGLGANVLTF
D gene: TRBD1; clone size: once; V gene: TRBV7-2; J gene: TRBJ2-3; CDR3 DNA: TGTGCCAGCAGCAAGGGACAGGGCACAGATACGCAGTATTTT; CDR3 protein: CASSKGQGTDTQYF
D gene: NA; clone size: few; V gene: TRBV11-2; J gene: TRBJ2-5; CDR3 DNA: TGTGCCAGCAGCCCACTCCGGCCTGTAATAGAGACCCAGTACTTC; CDR3 protein: CASSPLRPVIETQYF
D gene: NA; clone size: once; V gene: TRBV4-1; J gene: TRBJ2-3; CDR3 DNA: TGCGCCATCACCACGCTCGAGGGGAGCACAGATACGCAGTATTTT; CDR3 protein: CAITTLEGSTDTQYF
D gene: NA; clone size: NA; V gene: TRBV7-3; J gene: TRBJ2-5; CDR3 DNA: TGTGCCAGCAGCCCGTGGGGGCAGGAAGAGACCCAGTACTTC; CDR3 protein: CASSPWGQEETQYF
D gene: NA; clone size: few; V gene: TRBV12-3/TRBV12-4; J gene: TRBJ2-3; CDR3 DNA: TGTGCCAGCCGCGGAGGGACGCAGTATTTT; CDR3 protein: CASRGGTQYF
D gene: TRBD1; clone size: few; V gene: TRBV7-8; J gene: TRBJ1-6; CDR3 DNA: TGTGCCAGCAGCCCGGGACAGCTCAATTCACCCCTCCACTTT; CDR3 protein: CASSPGQLNSPLHF
D gene: TRBD1; clone size: many; V gene: TRBV5-6; J gene: TRBJ2-5; CDR3 DNA: TGTGCCAGCAGCTTGTGGGCCGGGACAGGGACAGAGACCCAGTACTTC; CDR3 protein: CASSLWAGTGTETQYF
D gene: NA; clone size: NA; V gene: TRBV6-6; J gene: TRBJ1-3; CDR3 DNA: TGTGCCAGCAGTTACCAGGCTTCTGGAAACACCATATATTTT; CDR3 protein: CASSYQASGNTIYF
D gene: NA; clone size: many; V gene: TRBV7-8; J gene: TRBJ2-1; CDR3 DNA: TGTGCCAGCAGCTTAGTTTGGTGGGGGTACAATGAGCAGTTCTTC; CDR3 protein: CASSLVWWGYNEQFF
D gene: TRBD1; clone size: many; V gene: TRBV12-3/TRBV12-4; J gene: TRBJ2-5; CDR3 DNA: TGTGCCAGCAGTCCGGGACAGGTTGAGACCCAGTACTTC; CDR3 protein: CASSPGQVETQYF
D gene: TRBD2; clone size: NA; V gene: TRBV6-4; J gene: TRBJ2-1; CDR3 DNA: TGTGCCAGCAGTGTTCAGGCTAGCGGCAATGAGCAGTTCTTC; CDR3 protein: CASSVQASGNEQFF
D gene: TRBD2; clone size: NA; V gene: TRBV28; J gene: TRBJ2-3; CDR3 DNA: TGTGCCAGCAGTGTCCCGGGGGGACGAGATACGCAGTATTTT; CDR3 protein: CASSVPGGRDTQYF
D gene: NA; clone size: NA; V gene: TRBV10-3; J gene: TRBJ2-3; CDR3 DNA: TGTGCCATCAGTGGTAGACAGACCACAGATACGCAGTATTTT; CDR3 protein: CAISGRQTTDTQYF
D gene: NA; clone size: few; V gene: TRBV6-5; J gene: TRBJ1-2; CDR3 DNA: TGTGCCAGCAGTTATTCCTCAGGGATTCCTCCGGGCTACACCTTC; CDR3 protein: CASSYSSGIPPGYTF
D gene: TRBD1; clone size: few; V gene: TRBV15; J gene: TRBJ2-2; CDR3 DNA: TGTGCCACCAGCAGACCCGGGACAGGGAGGAAAACCGGGGAGCTGTTTTTT; CDR3 protein: CATSRPGTGRKTGELFF
D gene: NA; clone size: NA; V gene: TRBV19; J gene: TRBJ2-4; CDR3 DNA: TGTGCCAGTAGTTCGACGGAAGAGAACATTCAGTACTTC; CDR3 protein: CASSSTEENIQYF
D gene: NA; clone size: NA; V gene: TRBV3-1; J gene: TRBJ1-1; CDR3 DNA: TGTGCCAGCAGCCAAGACAGTCCCCTCCATAAGAACACTGAAGCTTTCTTT; CDR3 protein: CASSQDSPLHKNTEAFF
D gene: NA; clone size: NA; V gene: TRBV7-2; J gene: TRBJ1-4; CDR3 DNA: TGTGCCAGCAGCCCCTACCCCGGGGGGGATGAAAAACTGTTTTTT; CDR3 protein: CASSPYPGGDEKLFF
D gene: TRBD1; clone size: few; V gene: TRBV30; J gene: TRBJ2-3; CDR3 DNA: TGTGCCTGGAGTGTTCGGACAGGAGATACGCAGTATTTT; CDR3 protein: CAWSVRTGDTQYF
D gene: NA; clone size: few; V gene: TRBV10-2; J gene: TRBJ2-7; CDR3 DNA: TGCGCCCGTCCCCAGGACAGTACCTACGAGCAGTACTTC; CDR3 protein: CARPQDSTYEQYF
D gene: NA; clone size: many; V gene: TRBV4-3; J gene: TRBJ2-3; CDR3 DNA: TGCGCCAGCAGCCGAGGTAGTGACAGAAAGACAGATACGCAGTATTTT; CDR3 protein: CASSRGSDRKTDTQYF
D gene: NA; clone size: few; V gene: TRBV5-1; J gene: TRBJ2-1; CDR3 DNA: TGCGCCAGCAGCTTTCGAGATTACAATGAGCAGTTCTTC; CDR3 protein: CASSFRDYNEQFF
D gene: TRBD1; clone size: NA; V gene: TRBV7-2; J gene: TRBJ2-3; CDR3 DNA: TGTGCCAGCAGCGACAGGGTCACAGATACGCAGTATTTT; CDR3 protein: CASSDRVTDTQYF
D gene: TRBD1; clone size: many; V gene: TRBV7-2; J gene: TRBJ2-3; CDR3 DNA: TGTGCCAGCAGCTCGGGACAGGGCACAGATACGCAGTATTTT; CDR3 protein: CASSSGQGTDTQYF
D gene: NA; clone size: NA; V gene: TRBV18; J gene: TRBJ2-7; CDR3 DNA: TGTGCCAGCTCACCACCTGGGCCAGCAGGGGTACAGGAGCAGTACTTC; CDR3 protein: CASSPPGPAGVQEQYF
D gene: NA; clone size: few; V gene: TRBV4-2; J gene: TRBJ2-7; CDR3 DNA: TGTGCCAGCAGCCAAGGTGACAGCTCCTACGAGCAGTACTTC; CDR3 protein: CASSQGDSSYEQYF
D gene: NA; clone size: NA; V gene: TRBV3-1; J gene: TRBJ1-3; CDR3 DNA: TGTGCCAGCCGAGGAATCGGAAACACCATATATTTT; CDR3 protein: CASRGIGNTIYF
D gene: TRBD1; clone size: NA; V gene: TRBV18; J gene: TRBJ2-7; CDR3 DNA: TGTGCCAGCTCCGGAACAGGGGTCTACTCCTACGAGCAGTACTTC; CDR3 protein: CASSGTGVYSYEQYF
D gene: TRBD1; clone size: many; V gene: TRBV4-3; J gene: TRBJ2-5; CDR3 DNA: TGCGCCAGCAGCCTTGAACCGGGACAGGGAGAGACCCAGTACTTC; CDR3 protein: CASSLEPGQGETQYF
D gene: NA; clone size: NA; V gene: TRBV2; J gene: TRBJ2-3; CDR3 DNA: TGTGCCACCTCGGACAGTCTCCAGGGAGATACGCAGTATTTT; CDR3 protein: CATSDSLQGDTQYF
D gene: NA; clone size: NA; V gene: TRBV29-1; J gene: TRBJ1-3; CDR3 DNA: TGCAGCGTTGAAATTCGGACGGGAGAGTTCTCTGGAAACACCATATATTTT; CDR3 protein: CSVEIRTGEFSGNTIYF
D gene: NA; clone size: few; V gene: TRBV20-1; J gene: TRBJ1-5; CDR3 DNA: TGCAGTCCATCACAGGGAGATCAGCCCCAGCATTTT; CDR3 protein: CSPSQGDQPQHF